This section outlines one TCR beta chain sequence together with its context. Germline CDR1 and CDR2: SGHTA and FQGNSA. The CDR3 extends over 13 amino acids. Between the trimmed V and J ends, which lost 6 bases and 7 bases, there was a span of 14 bases. The sample comes from a study of T cell responses to AZD1222 COVID-19 vaccine. The table came from immunoSEQ multiplex PCR; TCRdb's copy has only in-frame clones and leaves some out. The sample lists about 83,000 clones, about 83% occurring once. Here the sequenced sample was peripheral blood, taken on day 0 of AZD1222 vaccination. The sequence was collected from an adult in good health. J is TRBJ2-3 and V is TRBV7-2; the D gene is possibly TRBD2 (5 bases). The CDR3 loop reads CASSSGAGYTQYF. CDR3 DNA: TGTGCCAGCAGTTCCGGCGCGGGTTATACGCAGTATTTT.